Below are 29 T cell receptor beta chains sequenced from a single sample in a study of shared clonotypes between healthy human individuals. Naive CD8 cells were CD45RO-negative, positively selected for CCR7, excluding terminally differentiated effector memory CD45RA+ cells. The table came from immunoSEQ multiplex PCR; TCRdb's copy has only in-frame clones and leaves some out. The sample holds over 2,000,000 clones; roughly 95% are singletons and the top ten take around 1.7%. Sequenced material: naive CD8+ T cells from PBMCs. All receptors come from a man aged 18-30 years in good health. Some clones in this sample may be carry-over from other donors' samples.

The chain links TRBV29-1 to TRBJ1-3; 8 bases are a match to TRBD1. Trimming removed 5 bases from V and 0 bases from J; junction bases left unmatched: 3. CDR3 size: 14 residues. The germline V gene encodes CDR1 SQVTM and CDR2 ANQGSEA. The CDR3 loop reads CSVTGGYSGNTIYF. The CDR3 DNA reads TGCAGCGTTACAGGGGGTTACTCTGGAAACACCATATATTTT. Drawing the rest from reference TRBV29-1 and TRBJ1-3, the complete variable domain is SAVISQKPSRDICQRGTSLTIQCQVDSQVTMMFWYRQQPGQSLTLIATANQGSEATYESGFVIDKFPISRPNLTFSTLTVSNMSPEDSSIYLCSVTGGYSGNTIYFGEGSWLTVV.

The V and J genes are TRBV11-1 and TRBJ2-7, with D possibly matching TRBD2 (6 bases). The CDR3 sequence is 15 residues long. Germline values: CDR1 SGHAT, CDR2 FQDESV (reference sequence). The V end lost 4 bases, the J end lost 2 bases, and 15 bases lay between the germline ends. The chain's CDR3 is CASSSAWGLAYEQYF. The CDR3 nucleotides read TGTGCCAGCAGCTCAGCCTGGGGACTGGCCTACGAGCAGTACTTC.

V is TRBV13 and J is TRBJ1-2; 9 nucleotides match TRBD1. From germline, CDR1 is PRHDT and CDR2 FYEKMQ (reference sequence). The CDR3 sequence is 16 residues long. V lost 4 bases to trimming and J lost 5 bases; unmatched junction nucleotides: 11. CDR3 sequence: CASSSPGTGLMYGYTF. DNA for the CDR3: TGTGCCAGCAGCTCCCCCGGGACAGGGCTTATGTATGGCTACACCTTC.

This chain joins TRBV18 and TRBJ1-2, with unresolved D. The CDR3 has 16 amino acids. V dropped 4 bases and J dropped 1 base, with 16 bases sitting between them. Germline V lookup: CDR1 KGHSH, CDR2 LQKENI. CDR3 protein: CASSRLTEDLNYGYTF. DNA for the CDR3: TGTGCCAGCTCACGGTTGACGGAGGACCTTAACTATGGCTACACCTTC.

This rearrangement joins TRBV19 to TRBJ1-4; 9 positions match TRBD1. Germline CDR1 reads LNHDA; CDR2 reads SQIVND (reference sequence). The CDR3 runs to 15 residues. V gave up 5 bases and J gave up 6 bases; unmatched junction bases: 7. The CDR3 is CASSLRDRVDEKLFF. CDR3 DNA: TGTGCCAGTAGTCTCCGGGACAGGGTAGATGAAAAACTGTTTTTT.

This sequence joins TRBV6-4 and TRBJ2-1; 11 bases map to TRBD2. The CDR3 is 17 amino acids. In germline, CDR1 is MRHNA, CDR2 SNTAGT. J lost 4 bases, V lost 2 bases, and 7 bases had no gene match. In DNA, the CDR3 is TGTGCCAGCAGTGACCCTTTTCTAGCGGGAGGATACAATGAGCAGTTCTTC. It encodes CASSDPFLAGGYNEQFF.

The CDR3 region is CASSFSSASYEQYF. In nucleotides, the CDR3 is TGTGCCAGCAGTTTCTCTAGCGCCTCCTACGAGCAGTACTTC. The rearrangement joins TRBV27 to TRBJ2-7; possibly TRBD2 for D (6 bases). Germline CDR1 MNHEY, CDR2 SMNVEV (reference sequence). The CDR3 loop spans 14 amino acids. V lost 3 bases to trimming and J lost 0 bases, with 9 bases between them.

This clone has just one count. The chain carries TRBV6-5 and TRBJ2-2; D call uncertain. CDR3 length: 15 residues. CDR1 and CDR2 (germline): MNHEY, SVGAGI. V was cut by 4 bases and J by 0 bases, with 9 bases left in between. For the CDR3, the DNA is TGTGCCAGCAGTTGGTACACACCGAACACCGGGGAGCTGTTTTTT. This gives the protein CASSWYTPNTGELFF.

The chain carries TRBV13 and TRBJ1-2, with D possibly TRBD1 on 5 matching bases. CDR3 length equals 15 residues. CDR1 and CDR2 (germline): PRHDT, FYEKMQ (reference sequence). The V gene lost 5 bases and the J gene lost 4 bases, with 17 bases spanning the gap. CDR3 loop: CASSPTAGGSYGYTF. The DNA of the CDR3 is TGTGCCAGCAGCCCTACGGCGGGGGGATCCTATGGCTACACCTTC. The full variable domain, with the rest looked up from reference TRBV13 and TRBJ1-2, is AAGVIQSPRHLIKEKRETATLKCYPIPRHDTVYWYQQGPGQDPQFLISFYEKMQSDKGSIPDRFSAQQFSDYHSELNMSSLELGDSALYFCASSPTAGGSYGYTFGSGTRLTVV.

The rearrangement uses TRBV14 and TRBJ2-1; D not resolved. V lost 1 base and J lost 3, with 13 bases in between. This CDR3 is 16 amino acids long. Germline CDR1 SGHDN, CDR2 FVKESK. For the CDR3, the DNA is TGTGCCAGCAGCCAAGTCGGTCGGCAAGGCTACAATGAGCAGTTCTTC. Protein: CASSQVGRQGYNEQFF. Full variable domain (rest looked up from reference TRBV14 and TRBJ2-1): EAGVTQFPSHSVIEKGQTVTLRCDPISGHDNLYWYRRVMGKEIKFLLHFVKESKQDESGMPNNRFLAERTGGTYSTLKVQPAELEDSGVYFCASSQVGRQGYNEQFFGPGTRLTVL.

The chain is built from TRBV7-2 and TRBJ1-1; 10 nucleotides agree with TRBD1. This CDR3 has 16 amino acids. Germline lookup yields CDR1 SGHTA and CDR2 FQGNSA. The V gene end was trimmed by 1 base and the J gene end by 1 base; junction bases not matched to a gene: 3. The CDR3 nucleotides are TGTGCCAGCAGCTTAGGACAGGGGGCTTGGAACACTGAAGCTTTCTTT. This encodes CASSLGQGAWNTEAFF.

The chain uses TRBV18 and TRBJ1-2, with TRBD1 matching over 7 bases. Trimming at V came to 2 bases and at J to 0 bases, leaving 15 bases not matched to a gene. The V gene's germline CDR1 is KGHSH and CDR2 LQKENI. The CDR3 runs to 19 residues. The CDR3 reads CASSPWALTQGDSNYGYTF. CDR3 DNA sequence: TGTGCCAGCTCACCATGGGCACTAACGCAGGGGGATTCTAACTATGGCTACACCTTC.

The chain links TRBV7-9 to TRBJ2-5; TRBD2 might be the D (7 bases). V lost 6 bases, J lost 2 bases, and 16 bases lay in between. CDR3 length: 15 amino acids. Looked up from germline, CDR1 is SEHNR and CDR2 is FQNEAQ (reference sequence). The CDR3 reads CASSHREGVQETQYF. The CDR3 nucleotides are TGTGCCAGCAGTCACAGGGAGGGAGTTCAAGAGACCCAGTACTTC.

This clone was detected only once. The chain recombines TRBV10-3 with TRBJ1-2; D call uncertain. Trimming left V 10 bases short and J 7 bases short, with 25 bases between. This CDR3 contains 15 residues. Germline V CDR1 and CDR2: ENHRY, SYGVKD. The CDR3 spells CATLFSGSRESGYTF. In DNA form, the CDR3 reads TGTGCCACCCTCTTTTCGGGGTCTCGTGAAAGTGGCTACACCTTC.

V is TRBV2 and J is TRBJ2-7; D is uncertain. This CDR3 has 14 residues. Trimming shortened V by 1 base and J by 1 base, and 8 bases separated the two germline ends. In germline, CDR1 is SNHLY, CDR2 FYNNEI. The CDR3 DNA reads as TGTGCCAGCAGTGAAGAAGGAGAGTCCTACGAGCAGTACTTC. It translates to CASSEEGESYEQYF.

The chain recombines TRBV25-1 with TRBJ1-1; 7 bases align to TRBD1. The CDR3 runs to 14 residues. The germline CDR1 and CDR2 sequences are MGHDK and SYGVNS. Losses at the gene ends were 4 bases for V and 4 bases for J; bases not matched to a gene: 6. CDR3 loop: CASSVGQVGTEAFF. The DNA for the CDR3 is TGTGCCAGCAGTGTTGGACAGGTTGGCACTGAAGCTTTCTTT.

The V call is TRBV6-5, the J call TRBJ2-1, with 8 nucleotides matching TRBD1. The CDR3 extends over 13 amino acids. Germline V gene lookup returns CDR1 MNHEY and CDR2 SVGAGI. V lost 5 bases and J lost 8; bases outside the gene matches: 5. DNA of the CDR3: TGTGCCAGCAGTCCCCCAGGGGGCGATGAGCAGTTCTTC. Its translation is CASSPPGGDEQFF.

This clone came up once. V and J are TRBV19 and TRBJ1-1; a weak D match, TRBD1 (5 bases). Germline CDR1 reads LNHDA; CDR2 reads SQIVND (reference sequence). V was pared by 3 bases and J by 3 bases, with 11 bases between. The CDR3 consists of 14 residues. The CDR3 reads CASSIGTLDTEAFF. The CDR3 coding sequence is TGTGCCAGTAGTATTGGGACCTTAGACACTGAAGCTTTCTTT.

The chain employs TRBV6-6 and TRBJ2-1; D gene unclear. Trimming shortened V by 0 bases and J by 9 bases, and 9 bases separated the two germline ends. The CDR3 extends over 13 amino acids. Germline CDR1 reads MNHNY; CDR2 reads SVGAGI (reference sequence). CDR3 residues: CASSYSDLGEQFF. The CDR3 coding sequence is TGTGCCAGCAGTTACTCTGACTTAGGTGAGCAGTTCTTC.

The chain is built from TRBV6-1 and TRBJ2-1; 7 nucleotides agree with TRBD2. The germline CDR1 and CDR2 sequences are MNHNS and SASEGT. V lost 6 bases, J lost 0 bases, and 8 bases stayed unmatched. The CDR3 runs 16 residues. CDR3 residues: CASRELAYLSYNEQFF. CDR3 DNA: TGTGCCAGCAGAGAACTAGCGTACCTCTCCTACAATGAGCAGTTCTTC.

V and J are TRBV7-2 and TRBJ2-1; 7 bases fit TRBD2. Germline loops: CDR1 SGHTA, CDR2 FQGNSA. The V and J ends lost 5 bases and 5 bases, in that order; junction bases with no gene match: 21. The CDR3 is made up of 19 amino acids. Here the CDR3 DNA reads TGTGCCAGCAGCCTCCCCGGGAAGGAACTAGCGATAGGAGACAATGAGCAGTTCTTC. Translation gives CASSLPGKELAIGDNEQFF.

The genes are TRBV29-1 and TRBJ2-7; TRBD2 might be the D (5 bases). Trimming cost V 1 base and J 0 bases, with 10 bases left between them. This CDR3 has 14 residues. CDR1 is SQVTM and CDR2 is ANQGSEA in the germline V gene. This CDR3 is CSVEGASSSYEQYF. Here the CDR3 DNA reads TGCAGCGTTGAAGGGGCTAGCAGCTCCTACGAGCAGTACTTC.

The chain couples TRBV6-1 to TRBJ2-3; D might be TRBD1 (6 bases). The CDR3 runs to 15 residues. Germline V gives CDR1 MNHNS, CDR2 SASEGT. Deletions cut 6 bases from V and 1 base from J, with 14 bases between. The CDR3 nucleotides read TGTGCCAGCAGGAGTAGGGACACACGCACAGATACGCAGTATTTT. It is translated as CASRSRDTRTDTQYF.

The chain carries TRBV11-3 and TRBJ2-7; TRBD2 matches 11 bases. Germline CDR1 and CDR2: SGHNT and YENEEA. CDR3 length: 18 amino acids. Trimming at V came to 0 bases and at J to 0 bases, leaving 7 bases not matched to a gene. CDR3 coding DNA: TGTGCCAGCAGCTTAGATACCCTACTAGCGGGGGCCTCCTACGAGCAGTACTTC. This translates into CASSLDTLLAGASYEQYF.

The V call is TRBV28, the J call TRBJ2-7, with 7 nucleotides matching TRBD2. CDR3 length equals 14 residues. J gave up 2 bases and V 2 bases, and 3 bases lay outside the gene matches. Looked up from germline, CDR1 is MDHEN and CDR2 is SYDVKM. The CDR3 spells CASSLGGGTYEQYF. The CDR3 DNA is TGTGCCAGCAGTTTAGGCGGGGGAACCTACGAGCAGTACTTC. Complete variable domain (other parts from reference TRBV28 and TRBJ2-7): DVKVTQSSRYLVKRTGEKVFLECVQDMDHENMFWYRQDPGLGLRLIYFSYDVKMKEKGDIPEGYSVSREKKERFSLILESASTNQTSMYLCASSLGGGTYEQYFGPGTRLTVT.

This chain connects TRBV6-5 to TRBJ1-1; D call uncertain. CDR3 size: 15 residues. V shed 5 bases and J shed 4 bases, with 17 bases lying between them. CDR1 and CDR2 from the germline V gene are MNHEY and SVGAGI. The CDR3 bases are TGTGCCAGCAGTGGGTCGGTACCCCGGAGCACTGAAGCTTTCTTT. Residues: CASSGSVPRSTEAFF.

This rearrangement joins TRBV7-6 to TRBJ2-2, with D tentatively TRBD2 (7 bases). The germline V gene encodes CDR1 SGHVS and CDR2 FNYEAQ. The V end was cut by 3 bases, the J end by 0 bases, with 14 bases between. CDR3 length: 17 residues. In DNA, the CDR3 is TGTGCCAGCAGCTTCCATCGGGGGGCCGCGAACACCGGGGAGCTGTTTTTT. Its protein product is CASSFHRGAANTGELFF.

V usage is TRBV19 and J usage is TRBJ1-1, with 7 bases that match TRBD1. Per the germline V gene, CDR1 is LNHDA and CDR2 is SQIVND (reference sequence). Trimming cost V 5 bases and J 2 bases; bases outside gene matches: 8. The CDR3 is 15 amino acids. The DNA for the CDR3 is TGTGCCAGTAGTCCGATACAGGGGTTAAACACTGAAGCTTTCTTT. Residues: CASSPIQGLNTEAFF.

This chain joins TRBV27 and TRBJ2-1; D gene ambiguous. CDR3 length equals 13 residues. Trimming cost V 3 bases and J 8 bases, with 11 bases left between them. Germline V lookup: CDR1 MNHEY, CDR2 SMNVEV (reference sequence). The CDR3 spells CASSFRVVDEQFF. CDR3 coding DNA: TGTGCCAGCAGTTTTCGGGTCGTCGATGAGCAGTTCTTC.